This T cell receptor (beta chain) appears in the sequencing data of a study of blood T cell repertoires in COVID-19 (dated by TCRdb to 2020 to 2022). The study in broad terms: Samples covering the acute and convalescent phases of COVID-19 were provided by collaborators in the United States, Italy and Spain. The material from the prospective study consisted of cDNA or gDNA derived from T cells, B-cell-depleted T cells, or PBMCs. Deeply sampled blood TCRbeta repertoires from subjects exposed to, actively infected with, or recovered from COVID-19 were included in the dataset. A freely available public database, intended as a resource for researchers studying the immune response to SARS-CoV-2, is where the repertoires were released. The samples were drawn from the first 160 participants of the ongoing ImmuneRACE study and from about 1,200 subjects provided by 6 global collaborators. A de-identified subject ID, COVID-19 status, age in years and sex were almost always included in the sample metadata. HLA class I and class II types, where available, came from metadata supplied by the sample provider rather than from assay-based typing. Findings and caveats that apply to the study as a whole: The quantity of clinical and demographic metadata differed by source and by participant and was supplied without curation.

The immunoSEQ Assay, a bias-controlled multiplex PCR, was used to amplify TCRbeta CDR3 regions from genomic DNA. As for the original processing: Nucleated cell counts per sample were estimated from amplification of reference gene primers within the assay. To quantify the absolute abundance of each unique TCRbeta CDR3 rearrangement, sequence reads were collapsed and filtered. For each sample, productive Simpson clonality was calculated by taking the square root of Simpson's diversity index across productive rearrangements. TCRdb holds this immuneACCESS table with in-frame rearrangements only. Some clones are missing; in checked studies, unresolved V genes explain under half, and the rest has no known cause. D and trimming were read from the DNA, whereas the V and J calls and clone size are those reported in that table. The sample yields fewer than 300,000 clones; roughly 85% were counted once. The biggest ten clones account for roughly 3.1% of the sample.

A note on this clone: No antigen is known for it. No much larger clone is present one base from it, and per-base qualities are unavailable.

The collaborating institutions used their own protocols to collect whole blood in K2EDTA tubes. Collaborator samples were shipped for TCRbeta analysis as frozen whole blood, isolated PBMCs, or DNA extracted from either sample type. The TCR comes from a woman under 30 with acute or convalescent COVID-19. Input material: peripheral blood.

The CDR3 is CASSLRGLGYEQYF. The nucleotides are TGCGCCAGCAGCTTGAGGGGTTTGGGCTACGAGCAGTACTTC. Recombination connected TRBV5-1 to TRBJ2-7; tentative D gene TRBD1, with 5 bases matching. From its cysteine to its phenylalanine, the CDR3 spans 14 amino acids. Of all the DNA, just the CDR3 is kept, 42 bases in frame from base 1. The germline V gene specifies SGHRS as CDR1 and YFSETQ as CDR2. V was cut back by 1 base and J by 3 bases, leaving a gap of 11 bases between them.